These 13 T cell receptor beta chains were sequenced from one sample in a study of identical twins. TCRdb itself ran the 5' RACE reads through MiXCR, one entry per CDR3 protein. The data hold hundreds of thousands of distinct CDR3 sequences, with over 5% observed a single time. What was sequenced was naive T cells sorted from blood. The receptors were gathered from a young man in good health.

In its sample, this clonotype was seen many times. The V and J genes are TRBV12-3 or TRBV12-4 and TRBJ1-4; D might be TRBD1 (6 bases). The V end was cut by 6 bases, the J end by 4 bases, with 12 bases between. The CDR3 is 14 amino acids. CDR3 loop: CASRTRQDNEKLFF. The CDR3 nucleotides are TGTGCCAGCAGGACACGACAGGATAATGAAAAACTGTTTTTT.

The chain employs TRBV11-2 and TRBJ2-7, with D perhaps matching TRBD1 (6 bases). V lost 6 bases to trimming and J lost 1 base, with 25 bases between them. The germline V gene encodes CDR1 SGHAT and CDR2 FQNNGV. The CDR3 spans 18 residues. The CDR3 spells CASRRLGGRGGKSYEQYF. CDR3 in DNA: TGTGCCAGCAGGAGATTAGGGGGTAGGGGCGGTAAGTCCTACGAGCAGTACTTC. Drawing the rest from reference TRBV11-2 and TRBJ2-7, the complete variable domain is EAGVAQSPRYKIIEKRQSVAFWCNPISGHATLYWYQQILGQGPKLLIQFQNNGVVDDSQLPKDRFSAERLKGVDSTLKIQPAKLEDSAVYLCASRRLGGRGGKSYEQYFGPGTRLTVT.

This clonotype was seen repeatedly, ten times or more. The chain carries TRBV5-6 and TRBJ2-1; 10 nucleotides match TRBD2. This CDR3 has 15 residues. Germline CDR1 reads SGHDT; CDR2 reads YYEEEE. With V trimmed by 4 bases and J by 5 bases, 6 bases remained unmatched. CDR3 sequence: CASSAWTSGNNEQFF. Here the CDR3 DNA reads TGTGCCAGCAGCGCCTGGACTAGCGGAAACAATGAGCAGTTCTTC.

This clonotype was picked up many times. V is TRBV20-1 and J is TRBJ1-3; maybe TRBD1 (5 bases). V lost 6 bases to trimming and J lost 0 bases, with 12 bases between them. The CDR3 is 14 amino acids. Germline V gene data show CDR1 as DFQATT and CDR2 as SNEGSKA (reference sequence). The CDR3 bases are TGCAGTGCCCAAGACAGAGACTCTGGAAACACCATATATTTT. Encoded protein: CSAQDRDSGNTIYF.

This clonotype was counted only a few times. J is TRBJ2-2 and V is TRBV4-1; D is unclear. CDR1 and CDR2 (germline): MGHRA, YSYEKL. V shed 0 bases and J shed 0 bases, with 11 bases lying between them. The CDR3 length is 17 residues. In nucleotides, the CDR3 is TGCGCCAGCAGCCAAGAAGGCGCAGCCACGAACACCGGGGAGCTGTTTTTT. Its protein product is CASSQEGAATNTGELFF.

This clonotype was observed at least ten times. The genes are TRBV7-2 and TRBJ2-7; maybe TRBD2 (5 bases). The V end was cut by 1 base, the J end by 6 bases, with 10 bases between. In germline, CDR1 is SGHTA, CDR2 FQGNSA. This CDR3 is 13 amino acids long. Here the CDR3 reads CASSLDPGSEQYF. CDR3 DNA: TGTGCCAGCAGCTTAGATCCGGGGAGCGAGCAGTACTTC. Full variable domain (missing parts from reference TRBV7-2 and TRBJ2-7): GAGVSQSPSNKVTEKGKDVELRCDPISGHTALYWYRQSLGQGLEFLIYFQGNSAPDKSGLPSDRFSAERTGGSVSTLTIQRTQQEDSAVYLCASSLDPGSEQYFGPGTRLTVT.

This clonotype was seen many times. J is TRBJ2-1 and V is TRBV12-3 or TRBV12-4; D remains unclear. The CDR3 covers 12 residues. With 6 bases removed from V and 5 bases from J, the gap between germline ends came to 8 bases. CDR3 in DNA: TGTGCCAGCAGCTCTCTAAACAATGAGCAGTTCTTC. This encodes CASSSLNNEQFF.

In this sample, this clonotype turned up a few times. V and J are TRBV7-9 and TRBJ1-4; 7 nucleotides match TRBD1. The CDR3 has 15 residues. The V gene's germline CDR1 is SEHNR and CDR2 FQNEAQ (reference sequence). The ends lost 1 base at V and 5 bases at J; junction bases unmatched: 4. The CDR3 spells CASSLGGQRNEKLFF. The CDR3 DNA is TGTGCCAGCAGCTTAGGGGGACAGAGGAATGAAAAACTGTTTTTT.

This clonotype was seen repeatedly, ten times or more. The chain has TRBV4-2 and TRBJ2-3, with D hard to call. This CDR3 is 11 amino acids long. Trimming stripped 3 bases from V and 6 bases from J, with 4 bases between. Germline CDR1 reads LGHNA; CDR2 reads YNFKEQ. This CDR3 is CASSHADTQYF. The DNA of the CDR3 is TGTGCCAGCAGCCACGCCGATACGCAGTATTTT.

In this sample, this clonotype turned up many times. The chain employs TRBV20-1 and TRBJ1-5, with D unclear. V was pared by 5 bases and J by 7 bases, with 21 bases between. The CDR3 length is 15 residues. CDR1 DFQATT and CDR2 SNEGSKA come from the germline V gene (reference sequence). DNA of the CDR3: TGCAGTGCTGCCGACCCCAGCGAGTTTGCACAGCCCCAGCATTTT. It is translated as CSAADPSEFAQPQHF.

At least ten counts were recorded for this clonotype. This chain connects TRBV4-3 to TRBJ2-3; D perhaps matches TRBD2 (6 bases). This CDR3 region has 17 residues. Trimming pared 0 bases from V and 0 bases from J, leaving 13 bases between. CDR1 and CDR2 (germline): LGHNA, YSLEER. The CDR3 region is CASSQDLEGLSTDTQYF. The CDR3 DNA sequence: TGCGCCAGCAGCCAAGATCTGGAGGGACTCAGCACAGATACGCAGTATTTT.

This clonotype has more than one count but fewer than ten. This rearrangement joins TRBV6-5 to TRBJ2-3; possibly TRBD1 for D (5 bases). Per germline, CDR1 MNHEY and CDR2 SVGAGI. There are 15 residues in the CDR3. V was trimmed by 3 bases and J by 6 bases, leaving 16 bases between them. CDR3 region: CASSYQSGLLDTQYF. DNA of the CDR3: TGTGCCAGCAGTTATCAGTCAGGGCTATTGGATACGCAGTATTTT.

This clonotype was observed many times. V and J are TRBV20-1 and TRBJ1-1; D uncertain. The CDR3 totals 14 residues. Germline CDR1 DFQATT, CDR2 SNEGSKA (reference sequence). V was trimmed by 1 base and J by 0 bases, leaving 9 bases between them. In DNA form, the CDR3 reads TGCAGTGCTAGAGTGTGGGAGCTGAACACTGAAGCTTTCTTT. This codes for CSARVWELNTEAFF.